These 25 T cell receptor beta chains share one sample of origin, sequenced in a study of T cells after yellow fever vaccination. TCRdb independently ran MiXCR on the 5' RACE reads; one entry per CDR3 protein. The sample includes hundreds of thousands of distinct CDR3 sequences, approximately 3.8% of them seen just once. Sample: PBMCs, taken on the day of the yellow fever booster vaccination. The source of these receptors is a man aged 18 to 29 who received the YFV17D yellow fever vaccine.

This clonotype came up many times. The CDR3 loop is CASSLSGDRGPNEQFF. The CDR3, as DNA: TGTGCCAGCAGCTTGAGCGGGGACAGGGGCCCCAATGAGCAGTTCTTC. The chain uses TRBV7-9 and TRBJ2-1; 10 positions agree with TRBD1. The CDR3 is 16 residues long. Germline loops: CDR1 SEHNR, CDR2 FQNEAQ (reference sequence). V trimming: 3 bases; J trimming: 6 bases; junction bases outside the gene matches: 8.

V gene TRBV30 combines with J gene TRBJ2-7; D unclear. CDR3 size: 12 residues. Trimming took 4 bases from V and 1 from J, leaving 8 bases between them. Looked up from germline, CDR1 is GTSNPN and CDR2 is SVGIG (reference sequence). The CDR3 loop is CAWISRSYEQYF. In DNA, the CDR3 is TGTGCCTGGATATCCCGATCCTACGAGCAGTACTTC.

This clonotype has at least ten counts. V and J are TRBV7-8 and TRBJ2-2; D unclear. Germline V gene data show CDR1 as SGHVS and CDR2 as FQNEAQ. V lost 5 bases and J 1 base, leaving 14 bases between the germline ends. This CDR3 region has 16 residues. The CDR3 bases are TGTGCCAGCAGCCCACGCCCAGTCCTGAACACCGGGGAGCTGTTTTTT. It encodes CASSPRPVLNTGELFF.

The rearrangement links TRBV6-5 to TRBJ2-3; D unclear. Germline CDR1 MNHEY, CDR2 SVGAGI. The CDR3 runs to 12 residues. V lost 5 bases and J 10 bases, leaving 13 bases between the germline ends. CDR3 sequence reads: CASSPSSPAQYF. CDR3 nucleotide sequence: TGTGCCAGCAGTCCCAGTTCGCCCGCGCAGTATTTT.

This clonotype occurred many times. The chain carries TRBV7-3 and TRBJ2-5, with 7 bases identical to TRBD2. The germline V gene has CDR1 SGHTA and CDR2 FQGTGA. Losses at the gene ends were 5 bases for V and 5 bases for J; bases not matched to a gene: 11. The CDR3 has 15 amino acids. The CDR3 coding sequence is TGTGCCAGCAGCCGTAGCGGGTCGGGGGAGGAGACCCAGTACTTC. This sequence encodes CASSRSGSGEETQYF.

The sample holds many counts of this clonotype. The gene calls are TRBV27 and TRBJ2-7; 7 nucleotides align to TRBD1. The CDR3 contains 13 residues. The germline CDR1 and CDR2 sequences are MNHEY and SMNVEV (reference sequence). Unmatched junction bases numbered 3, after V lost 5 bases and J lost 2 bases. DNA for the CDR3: TGTGCCAGCAGTGCCGGGACAGCCTACGAGCAGTACTTC. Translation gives CASSAGTAYEQYF.

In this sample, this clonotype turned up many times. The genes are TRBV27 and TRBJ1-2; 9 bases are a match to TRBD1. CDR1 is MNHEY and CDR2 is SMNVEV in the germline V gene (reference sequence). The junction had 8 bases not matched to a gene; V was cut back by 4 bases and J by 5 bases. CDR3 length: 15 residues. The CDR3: CASSWGQGELYGYTF. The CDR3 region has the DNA TGTGCCAGCAGTTGGGGACAGGGAGAGTTATATGGCTACACCTTC.

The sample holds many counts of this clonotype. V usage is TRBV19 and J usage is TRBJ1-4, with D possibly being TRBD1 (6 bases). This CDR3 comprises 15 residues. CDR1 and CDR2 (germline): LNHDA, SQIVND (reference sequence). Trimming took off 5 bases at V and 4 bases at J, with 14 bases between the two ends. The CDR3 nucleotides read TGTGCCAGTAGTCCACAGGGATTGGGTAATGAAAAACTGTTTTTT. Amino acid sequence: CASSPQGLGNEKLFF.

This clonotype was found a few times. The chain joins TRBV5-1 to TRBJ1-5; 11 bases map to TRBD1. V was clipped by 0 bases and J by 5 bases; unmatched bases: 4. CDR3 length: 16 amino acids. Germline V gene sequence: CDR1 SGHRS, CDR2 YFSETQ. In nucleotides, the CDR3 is TGCGCCAGCAGCTTGGGGACAGGGGGCCCGGATCAGCCCCAGCATTTT. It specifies CASSLGTGGPDQPQHF. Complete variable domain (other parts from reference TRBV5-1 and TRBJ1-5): KAGVTQTPRYLIKTRGQQVTLSCSPISGHRSVSWYQQTPGQGLQFLFEYFSETQRNKGNFPGRFSGRQFSNSRSEMNVSTLELGDSALYLCASSLGTGGPDQPQHFGDGTRLSIL.

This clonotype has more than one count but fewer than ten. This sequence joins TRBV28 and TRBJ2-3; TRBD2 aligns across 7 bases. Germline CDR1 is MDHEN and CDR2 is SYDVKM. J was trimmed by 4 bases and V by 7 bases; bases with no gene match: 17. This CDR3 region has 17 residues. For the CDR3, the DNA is TGTGCCAGCAAAGACCGCCAGGGACTACGGTTCGCAGATACGCAGTATTTT. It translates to CASKDRQGLRFADTQYF.

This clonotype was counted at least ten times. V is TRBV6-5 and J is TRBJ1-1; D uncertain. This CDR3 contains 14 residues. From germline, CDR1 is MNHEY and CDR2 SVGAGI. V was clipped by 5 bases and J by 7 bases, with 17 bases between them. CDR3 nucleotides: TGTGCCAGCAGTACCCCGGGTGAGGGCTATGAAGCTTTCTTT. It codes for CASSTPGEGYEAFF.

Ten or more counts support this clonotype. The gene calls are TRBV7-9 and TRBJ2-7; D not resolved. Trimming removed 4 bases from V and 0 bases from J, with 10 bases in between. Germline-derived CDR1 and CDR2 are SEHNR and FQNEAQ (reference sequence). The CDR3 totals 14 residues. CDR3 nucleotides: TGTGCCAGCAGCTCGACGACGGGCTCCTACGAGCAGTACTTC. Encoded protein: CASSSTTGSYEQYF.

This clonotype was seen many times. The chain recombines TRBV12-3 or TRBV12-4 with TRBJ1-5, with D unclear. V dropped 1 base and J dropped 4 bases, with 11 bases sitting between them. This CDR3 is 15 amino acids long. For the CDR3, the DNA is TGTGCCAGCAGTTTAGTGCCGGGAGGGAATCAGCCCCAGCATTTT. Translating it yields CASSLVPGGNQPQHF.

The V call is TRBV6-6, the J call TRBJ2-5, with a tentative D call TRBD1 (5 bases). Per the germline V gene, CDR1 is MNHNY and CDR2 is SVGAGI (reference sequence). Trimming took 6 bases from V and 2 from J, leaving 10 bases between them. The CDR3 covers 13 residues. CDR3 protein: CASRQTAQETQYF. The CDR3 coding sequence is TGTGCCAGCAGACAGACAGCTCAAGAGACCCAGTACTTC.

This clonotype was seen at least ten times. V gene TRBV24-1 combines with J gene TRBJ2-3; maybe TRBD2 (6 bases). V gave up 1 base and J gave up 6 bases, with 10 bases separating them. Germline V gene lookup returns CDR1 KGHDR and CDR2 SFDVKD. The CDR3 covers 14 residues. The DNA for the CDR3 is TGTGCCACCAGTGATTTCGGGGGAGCCGATACGCAGTATTTT. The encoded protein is CATSDFGGADTQYF.

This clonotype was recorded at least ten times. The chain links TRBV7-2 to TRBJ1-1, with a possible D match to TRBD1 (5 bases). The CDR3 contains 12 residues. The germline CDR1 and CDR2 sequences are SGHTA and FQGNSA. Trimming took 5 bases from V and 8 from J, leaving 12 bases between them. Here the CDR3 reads CASSPLGPEAFF. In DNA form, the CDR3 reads TGTGCCAGCAGCCCCCTGGGGCCAGAAGCTTTCTTT.

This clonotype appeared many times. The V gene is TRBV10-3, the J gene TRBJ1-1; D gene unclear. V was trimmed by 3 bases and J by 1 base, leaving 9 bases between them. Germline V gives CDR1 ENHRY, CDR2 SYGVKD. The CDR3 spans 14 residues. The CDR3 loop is CAISERTANTEAFF. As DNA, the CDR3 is TGTGCCATCAGTGAAAGGACGGCGAACACTGAAGCTTTCTTT.

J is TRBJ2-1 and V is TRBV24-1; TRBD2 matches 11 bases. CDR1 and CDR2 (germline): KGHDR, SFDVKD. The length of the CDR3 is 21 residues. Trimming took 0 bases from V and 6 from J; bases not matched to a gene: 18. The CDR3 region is CATSDLLAGGPEFRLPNEQFF. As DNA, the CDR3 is TGTGCCACCAGTGATTTGCTAGCGGGGGGCCCTGAGTTCCGATTACCCAATGAGCAGTTCTTC.

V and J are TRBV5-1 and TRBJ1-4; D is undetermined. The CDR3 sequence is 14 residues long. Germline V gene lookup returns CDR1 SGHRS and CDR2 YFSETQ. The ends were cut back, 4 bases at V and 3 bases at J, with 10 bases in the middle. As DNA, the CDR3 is TGCGCCAGCAGCCCCTCGAGGGCTAATGAAAAACTGTTTTTT. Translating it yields CASSPSRANEKLFF.

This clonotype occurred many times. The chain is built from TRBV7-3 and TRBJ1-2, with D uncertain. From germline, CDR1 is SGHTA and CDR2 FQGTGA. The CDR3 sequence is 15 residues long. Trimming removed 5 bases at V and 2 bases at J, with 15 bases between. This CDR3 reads CASSPWSGSNYGYTF. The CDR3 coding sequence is TGTGCCAGCAGCCCCTGGTCGGGGTCCAACTATGGCTACACCTTC.

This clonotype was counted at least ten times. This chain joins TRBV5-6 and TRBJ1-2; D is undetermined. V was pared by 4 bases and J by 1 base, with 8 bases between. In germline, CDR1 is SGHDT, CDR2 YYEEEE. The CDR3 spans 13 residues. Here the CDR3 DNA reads TGTGCCAGCAGCCCGGGGTTTAACTATGGCTACACCTTC. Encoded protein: CASSPGFNYGYTF.

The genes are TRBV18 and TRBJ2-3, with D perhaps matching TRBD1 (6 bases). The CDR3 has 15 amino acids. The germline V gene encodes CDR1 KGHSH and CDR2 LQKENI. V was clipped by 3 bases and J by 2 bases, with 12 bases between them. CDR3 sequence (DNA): TGTGCCAGCTCACCGGTGGGACAAACCACAGATACGCAGTATTTT. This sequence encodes CASSPVGQTTDTQYF.

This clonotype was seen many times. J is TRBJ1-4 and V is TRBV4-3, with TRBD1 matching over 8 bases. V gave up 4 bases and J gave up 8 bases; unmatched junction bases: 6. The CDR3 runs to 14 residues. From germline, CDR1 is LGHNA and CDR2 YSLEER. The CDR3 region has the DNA TGCGCCAGCAGCCGAACCCGGACAGGGGAAAAACTGTTTTTT. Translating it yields CASSRTRTGEKLFF.

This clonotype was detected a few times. CDR3: CASSLVVREVRGANVLTF. The CDR3 DNA sequence: TGCGCCAGCAGCTTGGTTGTCAGGGAGGTGAGAGGGGCCAACGTCCTGACTTTC. This chain uses TRBV5-1 with TRBJ2-6, with a possible D match to TRBD2 (6 bases). CDR1 and CDR2 from the germline V gene are SGHRS and YFSETQ. CDR3 length equals 18 residues. Trimming stripped 0 bases from V and 4 bases from J, with 17 bases between.

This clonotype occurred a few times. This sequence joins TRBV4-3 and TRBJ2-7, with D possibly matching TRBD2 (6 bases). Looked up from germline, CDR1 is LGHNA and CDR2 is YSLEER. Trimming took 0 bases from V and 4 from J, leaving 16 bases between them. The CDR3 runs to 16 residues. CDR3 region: CASSQDRCRGFYEQYV. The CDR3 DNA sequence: TGCGCCAGCAGCCAAGATCGATGCCGGGGGTTTTACGAGCAGTACGTC.